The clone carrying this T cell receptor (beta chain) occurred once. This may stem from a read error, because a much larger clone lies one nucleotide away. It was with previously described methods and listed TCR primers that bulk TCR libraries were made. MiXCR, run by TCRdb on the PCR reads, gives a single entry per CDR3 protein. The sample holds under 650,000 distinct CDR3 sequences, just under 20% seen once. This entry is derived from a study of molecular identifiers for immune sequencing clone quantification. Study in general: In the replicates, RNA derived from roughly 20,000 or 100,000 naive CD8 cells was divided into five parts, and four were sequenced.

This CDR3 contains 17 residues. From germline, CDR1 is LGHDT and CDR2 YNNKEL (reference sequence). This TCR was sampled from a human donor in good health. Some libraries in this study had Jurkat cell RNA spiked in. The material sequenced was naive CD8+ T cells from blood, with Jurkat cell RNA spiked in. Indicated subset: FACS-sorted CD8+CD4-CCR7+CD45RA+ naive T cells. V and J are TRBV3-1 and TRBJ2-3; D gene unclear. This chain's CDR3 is CASSQLSLAGSTDAQYF. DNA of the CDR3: TGTGCCAGCAGCCAACTTTCTCTGGCAGGCAGCACAGATGCGCAGTATTTT.